This TCR beta chain was captured in a study of T cells after yellow fever vaccination. For the study at large: Fractions of low cell number were prepared using SMART-Seq v4 Ultra Low Input.

V lost 1 base, J lost 1 base, and 13 bases lay in between. The germline V gene has CDR1 SGHVS and CDR2 FQNEAQ. The CDR3 is made up of 16 amino acids. Study results and caveats: Faster peaking, at day 5 versus 15, marked a secondary response that was weaker.

About this clonotype itself: The antigen remains unidentified.

From the 5' RACE reads, TCRdb called clonotypes with MiXCR, one entry per CDR3 protein. The sample includes 95,000 to 100,000 distinct CDR3 sequences, 5.8% of them seen just once. The input for sequencing was CD8+ T cells sorted from PBMCs, taken 10 days after the yellow fever booster vaccination. V gene TRBV7-8 combines with J gene TRBJ2-5; D unclear. The source of this sequence is a man aged 18 to 30 who received the YFV17D yellow fever vaccine. This chain's CDR3 is CASSLGITAFQETQYF. The CDR3, as DNA: TGTGCCAGCAGCTTAGGGATAACAGCGTTCCAAGAGACCCAGTACTTC.